This T cell receptor (beta chain) was captured by sequencing in a study of T cells in Graves' hyperthyroidism and ophthalmopathy (dated by TCRdb to the late 2010s). Describing the broader study: Peripheral blood was sampled at the time of initial diagnosis, prior to any treatment. A discovery cohort of roughly 100 patients, about 40 with Graves' ophthalmopathy and more than 55 with stable Graves' hyperthyroidism, was used to find distinguishing TCR V-J signatures. Whether ophthalmopathy could be predicted prospectively was tested in an independent validation cohort made up of 18 to 20 hyperthyroidism patients plus 17 patients who later progressed to ophthalmopathy. For training and testing, the 100 or so patients in the discovery cohort were randomly divided in a 7:3 ratio. In addition, the study compared T-cell repertoires in thyroid tissue and in blood from 6 or 7 Graves' hyperthyroidism patients. Following sampling, methimazole starting at 30 mg daily was given to hyperthyroidism patients, and high-dose intravenous methylprednisolone was given to ophthalmopathy patients. According to the paper, TCR Vbeta CDR3 sequencing was carried out on approximately 140 peripheral blood samples, which came from 40 to 45 ophthalmopathy, 75 to 80 hyperthyroidism and roughly 17 progressor patients. Overall results and qualifications from the work: Ophthalmopathy was separated from stable hyperthyroidism by a 13 V-J signature model, with 87.88% sensitivity and about 81% specificity obtained in cross-validation and 80%/75% obtained in testing. No statistical method was used to set the sample size in advance, and investigators knew the group allocation. In validation, the model predicted progression to ophthalmopathy a median of 6.5 months before onset, with approximately 70% sensitivity and roughly 79% specificity. Blood samples also contained most of the expanded thyroid clonotypes (frequency above 0.001), which suggests that blood repertoires may reflect thyroid immune responses.

Measured from the cysteine to the phenylalanine, the CDR3 is 13 residues long. Left in the record is the CDR3 DNA by itself, 39 bases read in frame from the first base. The germline V gene (reference sequence) sets CDR1 to GTSNPN and CDR2 to SVGIG. V is clipped by 5 bases and J by 3 bases, and the sequence between their germline boundaries is 13 bases long. The sample holds many counts of this clonotype. The antigen it binds to is not known. No clone much larger than this one lies a single base away; base qualities are absent. Graves' hyperthyroidism was defined as stable when no progression to ophthalmopathy occurred over 18 months of follow-up. The hyperthyroidism patients were between 18 and 65 years old and newly diagnosed, with a disease duration of less than 2 months. Any patient with an uncontrolled infection, another autoimmune disease, pregnancy or lactation was excluded. Diagnoses were established on the basis of clinical symptoms, serum thyroxine and TRAb, thyroid ultrasound, and orbital computed tomography. PBMCs were separated from roughly 10 ml of fresh peripheral blood using Ficoll-Paque density gradient centrifugation. Total RNA was extracted with Trizol reagent, and quality was checked on an Agilent 2100 Bioanalyzer.

The TCR beta CDR3 regions were amplified from RNA transcripts. For the first round of RT-PCR on the TCR CDR3, the HTBI primer set was used together with the Qiagen OneStep RT-PCR kit. A second multiplex PCR round built the libraries, followed by size selection and purification. Paired-end sequencing of the libraries was performed with 100 bp reads on an Illumina HiSeq2000. The authors' pipeline ran thus. SOAPnuke was used to process the raw data, throwing out any read that contained adapters or uncalled bases, had a mean Phred below 15, or lacked an exact constant-primer or identifier match. COPE v1.2.5 was used to merge high-quality paired reads, and clonotypes were defined as unique nucleotide sequences. MiTCR v1.1 was used to align the clonotypes against IMGT TRBV, TRBD and TRBJ reference segments. The analysis was restricted to V-J combinations with a frequency above 0.0001, which together covered 99% to 99.2% of the repertoires. The TCS score was defined as F50 (clonal expansion) divided by E x V (chaos), with BLOSUM62-based TCRdist calculated between CDR3 peptides within each V-J. Welch's t-statistics and random forest reduced 514 V-J features to 13, which were used in a naive Bayes classifier (R e1071). TCRdb trimmed the raw reads at Q25, called clones with MiXCR and kept productive beta chains. One record per CDR3 amino acid sequence lists the most common genes and DNA. TCRdb's processing, not the authors', yielded these V and J calls. The sample table shows 550,000 to 600,000 distinct CDR3 sequences, and around 17% are seen once. The ten largest clones add up to 18% of the sample.

The TCR sequence derives from a woman aged 18-35 years with Graves' hyperthyroidism. The chain is made from TRBV30 and TRBJ1-1; matching of 6 bases hints at TRBD1 as the D gene. Sequenced: blood. Read as DNA, the sequence is TGTGCCTGGCGGGCGGGGGGCTACACTGAAGCTTTCTTT. This sequence encodes CAWRAGGYTEAFF.